The following is a T cell receptor beta chain sequence with its context. Its specificity is unknown. This sample stems from a study of OX40 agonist ivuxolimab in advanced cancers. The study, taken as a whole, reports: In a subset of nonresponders, normalized T-cell clonal expansion was also low.

The repertoire was sequenced with immunoSEQ multiplex PCR; TCRdb's copy has only in-frame clones and lacks some. The sample lists 55,000 to 70,000 clones, about 82% seen once, with under 3% in the top ten. CDR3 size: 14 residues. The V gene end was trimmed by 4 bases and the J gene end by 1 base; junction bases not matched to a gene: 4. From germline, CDR1 is GTSNPN and CDR2 SVGIG (reference sequence). The chain joins TRBV30 to TRBJ2-3, with 8 bases fitting TRBD1. Sequencing used CD4+ or CD8+ T cells sorted from blood, obtained in a trial of the OX40 agonist ivuxolimab. The sequence came from an adult with an advanced solid tumor such as melanoma, head and neck, liver or kidney cancer. The CDR3 nucleotides read TGTGCCTGGATTCCGGGACAGGGCACAGATACGCAGTATTTT. As protein: CAWIPGQGTDTQYF. Complete variable domain (other parts from reference TRBV30 and TRBJ2-3): SQTIHQWPATLVQPVGSPLSLECTVEGTSNPNLYWYRQAAGRGLQLLFYSVGIGQISSEVPQNLSASRPQDRQFILSSKKLLLSDSGFYLCAWIPGQGTDTQYFGPGTRLTVL.